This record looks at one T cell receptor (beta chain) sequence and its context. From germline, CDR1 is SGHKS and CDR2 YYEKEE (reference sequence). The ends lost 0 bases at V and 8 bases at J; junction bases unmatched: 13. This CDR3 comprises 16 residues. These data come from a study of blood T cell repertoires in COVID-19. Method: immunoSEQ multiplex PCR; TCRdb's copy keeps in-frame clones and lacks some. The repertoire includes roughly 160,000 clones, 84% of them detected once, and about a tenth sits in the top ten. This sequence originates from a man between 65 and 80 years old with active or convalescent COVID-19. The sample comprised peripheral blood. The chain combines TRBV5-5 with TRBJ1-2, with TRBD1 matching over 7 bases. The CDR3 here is CASSLAGTVIELGYTF. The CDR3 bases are TGTGCCAGCAGCTTGGCCGGGACAGTTATAGAGTTAGGCTACACCTTC.